This TCR beta chain was documented in a study of immune evolution from preneoplasia to lung adenocarcinoma. Concerning this clone itself: Its cognate antigen is unknown.

Study-level findings and limits: Top clone frequencies peaked in normal lung, apparently declining through invasive adenocarcinoma. Clonality was highest in normal lung, lower in later-stage lesions apparently.

The CDR3 runs to 14 residues. The V end was cut by 0 bases, the J end by 4 bases, with 10 bases between. Germline V gene data show CDR1 as SGDLS and CDR2 as YYNGEE. Patients had resection in Japan or China between the mid-2010s and the late 2010s. Using immunoSEQ multiplex PCR, the repertoire was profiled, and TCRdb retains in-frame clones only, with some absent. This sample has 5,800 or so clones, with approximately 75% found just once. This receptor was taken from a donor at least 70 years old with lung adenocarcinoma. The sequenced sample was FFPE adjacent normal lung tissue. This chain connects TRBV9 to TRBJ1-1; TRBD1 might be the D (5 bases). CDR3 coding DNA: TGTGCCAGCAGCGTAGCTACCGGGGGCACTGAAGCTTTCTTT. This translates into CASSVATGGTEAFF.